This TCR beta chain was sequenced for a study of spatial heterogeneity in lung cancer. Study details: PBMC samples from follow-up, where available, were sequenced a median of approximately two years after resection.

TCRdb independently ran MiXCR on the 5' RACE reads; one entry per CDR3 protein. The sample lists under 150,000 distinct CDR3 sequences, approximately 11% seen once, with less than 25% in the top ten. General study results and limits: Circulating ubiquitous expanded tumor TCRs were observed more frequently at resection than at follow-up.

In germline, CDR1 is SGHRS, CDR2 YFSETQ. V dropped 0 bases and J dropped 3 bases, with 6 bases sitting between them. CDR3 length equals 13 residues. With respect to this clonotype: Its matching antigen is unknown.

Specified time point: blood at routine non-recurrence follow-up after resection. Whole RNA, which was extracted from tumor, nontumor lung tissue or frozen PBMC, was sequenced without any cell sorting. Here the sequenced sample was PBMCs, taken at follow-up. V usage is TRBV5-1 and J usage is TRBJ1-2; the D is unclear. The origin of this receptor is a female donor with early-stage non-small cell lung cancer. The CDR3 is CASSLVGDYGYTF. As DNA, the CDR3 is TGCGCCAGCAGCTTGGTCGGGGACTATGGCTACACCTTC.